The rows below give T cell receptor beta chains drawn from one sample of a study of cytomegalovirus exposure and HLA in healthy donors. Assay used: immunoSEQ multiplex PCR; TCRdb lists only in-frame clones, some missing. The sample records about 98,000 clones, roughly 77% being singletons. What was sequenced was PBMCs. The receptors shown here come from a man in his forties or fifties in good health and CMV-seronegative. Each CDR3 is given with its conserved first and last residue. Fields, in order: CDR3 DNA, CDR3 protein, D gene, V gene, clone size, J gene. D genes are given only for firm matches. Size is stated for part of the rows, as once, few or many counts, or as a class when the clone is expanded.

TGCGCCAGCAGCCTTCGGGGGGGCTCCTACTACGAGCAGTACTTC,CASSLRGGSYYEQYF,TRBD2,TRBV5-1,-,TRBJ2-7
TGTGCCAGCAGTGGGTGGACAGGGGTTAATGAAAAACTGTTTTTT,CASSGWTGVNEKLFF,TRBD1,TRBV6-1,few,TRBJ1-4
TGTGCCAGCAGCGTCACAACGGGACTCCGCACAGATACGCAGTATTTT,CASSVTTGLRTDTQYF,-,TRBV9,-,TRBJ2-3
TGTGCCAGCAGGGCCGAGGGGGGGGGTCACTATGGCTACACCTTC,CASRAEGGGHYGYTF,-,TRBV5-4,-,TRBJ1-2
TGTGCCAGTAGCTTGGGAGCGGGGGACTATGGCTACACCTTC,CASSLGAGDYGYTF,-,TRBV5-6,-,TRBJ1-2
TGTGCCAGCAGTTTACAGGGGCGAGGCACTGAAGCTTTCTTT,CASSLQGRGTEAFF,-,TRBV28,-,TRBJ1-1
TGTGCCTGGAGCACACCCCCCAAGGGAGTCAATGAGCAGTTCTTC,CAWSTPPKGVNEQFF,-,TRBV30,-,TRBJ2-1
TGTGCCAGCAGAGGTTCGGGACAACTATACGAGCAGTACTTC,CASRGSGQLYEQYF,-,TRBV28,-,TRBJ2-7
TGCGCCAGCAGGGAGCGGGGGTCTGACGGGGAGCTGTTTTTT,CASRERGSDGELFF,TRBD2,TRBV5-1,-,TRBJ2-2
TGTGCCAGCTTGGCCCCAGGGTTTGGTGGCTACACCTTC,CASLAPGFGGYTF,-,TRBV6-5,-,TRBJ1-2
TGTGCCAGCGGACAGGGATACGAGCAGTACTTC,CASGQGYEQYF,TRBD1,TRBV5-6,-,TRBJ2-7
TGTGCCAGCAGTCCAGGGTCCAACTATGGCTACACCTTC,CASSPGSNYGYTF,-,TRBV28,-,TRBJ1-2
TGTGCCAGCAGCATAGACAGGGTTAAGGCACCCCTCCACTTT,CASSIDRVKAPLHF,TRBD1,TRBV7-2,-,TRBJ1-6
TGTGCCAGCAGCTTGGATAGCGGGACCGGCACAGATACGCAGTATTTT,CASSLDSGTGTDTQYF,TRBD2,TRBV5-6,-,TRBJ2-3
TGCAGCGTTGCCGATTGGCCAGGGCGCTCCTACGAGCAGTACTTC,CSVADWPGRSYEQYF,-,TRBV29-1,-,TRBJ2-7
TGCGCCAGCAGCGTGGACAGGGGGCAGGACGAGCAGTACTTC,CASSVDRGQDEQYF,TRBD1,TRBV5-1,-,TRBJ2-7
TGTGCCAGCAGCTTTACATCATCAGATACGCAGTATTTT,CASSFTSSDTQYF,-,TRBV7-9,-,TRBJ2-3
TGTTCCAGCGGCTCGAATGGGGCCGACTTCAATGAGCAGTTCTTC,CSSGSNGADFNEQFF,-,TRBV7-3,-,TRBJ2-1
TGTGCCAGCAGCTTCGGGACAGGGGGGGAAAAACTGTTTTTT,CASSFGTGGEKLFF,TRBD1,TRBV7-2,-,TRBJ1-4
TGTGCCAGCAGCTTGGGCGTGACAGGGGTGTATGGCTACACCTTC,CASSLGVTGVYGYTF,TRBD1,TRBV7-9,-,TRBJ1-2
TGTGCCAGCTCACCATCTCAGGGAGGACAAGAGACCCAGTACTTC,CASSPSQGGQETQYF,-,TRBV18,-,TRBJ2-5
TGTGCCACCAGCAGACGGACAGGGGGCCCACCAAAACTGTTTTTT,CATSRRTGGPPKLFF,TRBD1,TRBV15,-,TRBJ1-4
TGTGCCAGTAGTATAGTGGGACAGGGTAACTACGAGCAGTACTTC,CASSIVGQGNYEQYF,TRBD1,TRBV19,-,TRBJ2-7
TGTGCCAGCAGCTTATATAGCGGGGCACAAGAGACCCAGTACTTC,CASSLYSGAQETQYF,TRBD2,TRBV7-9,-,TRBJ2-5
TGTGCCACCAGCAGAGGGGGCCGGGACAGGGCTAACTATGGCTACACCTTC,CATSRGGRDRANYGYTF,TRBD1,TRBV15,few,TRBJ1-2
TGTGCCAGCAGCCAATCGTCAGGGGTGACGGAAGCTTTCTTT,CASSQSSGVTEAFF,-,TRBV16,-,TRBJ1-1
TGCGCCAGCAGCTTGCCAGGGGGGACTGAAGCTTTCTTT,CASSLPGGTEAFF,TRBD1,TRBV5-1,-,TRBJ1-1
TGCGCCAGCAGCCAAGGGCCTGGGGGGGCCTACGAGCAGTACTTC,CASSQGPGGAYEQYF,TRBD2,TRBV4-3,-,TRBJ2-7
TGTGCCAGCAGTCCCTTGGGAGGGGGGAGTCAGCCCCAGCATTTT,CASSPLGGGSQPQHF,-,TRBV28,-,TRBJ1-5